This T cell receptor beta chain is drawn from a study of blood T cell repertoires in COVID-19. About the research overall: Both acute and convalescent COVID-19 samples were obtained from the United States, Italy and Spain.

Germline loops: CDR1 SGHVS, CDR2 FQNEAQ. The CDR3 has 16 amino acids. V was shortened by 5 bases and J by 3 bases, with 19 bases between the two germline ends. Authors' methods: Using reference gene primer amplification, nucleated cell counts were estimated. Clones were sequenced by immunoSEQ multiplex PCR, and TCRdb holds only the in-frame ones, with some missing. The V and J calls and the clone size are those of that table, but D and trimming were determined from the DNA. The sample contains some 120,000 clones, around 89% of which appear only once. The TCR originated in a man in his forties or fifties with acute or convalescent COVID-19. The sample comprised peripheral blood. The chain links TRBV7-8 to TRBJ1-2; D unclear. This CDR3 reads CASSQGRVRRDYGYTF. CDR3 sequence (DNA): TGTGCCAGCAGCCAAGGTCGGGTGAGAAGAGACTATGGCTACACCTTC.